The T cell receptor beta chain under discussion was sequenced for a study of T-cell memory formation after mild COVID-19. Across the study: Most TCR clusters belonged to a single donor.

This clonotype was found many times. TCRdb passed the 5' RACE reads through MiXCR, listing each CDR3 protein once. The table lists around 300,000 distinct CDR3 sequences, roughly 13% of them singletons, with around a fifth in the top ten. V gave up 4 bases and J gave up 1 base; unmatched junction bases: 16. Per the germline V gene, CDR1 is DFQATT and CDR2 is SNEGSKA (reference sequence). CDR3 size: 18 residues. This chain links TRBV20-1 with TRBJ1-5; 7 nucleotides agree with TRBD1. The receptor comes from a man aged 18 to 35 who had mild COVID-19 (a few samples of this study predate the infection). Cell type and time point are not known. The specimen was PBMCs or a T cell subset sorted from them (not recorded which). CDR3 residues: CSANSGRGSLLSNQPQHF. The CDR3 DNA reads as TGCAGTGCTAACTCGGGCAGGGGGTCACTTCTGAGCAATCAGCCCCAGCATTTT.